These 26 T cell receptor beta chains originate from one sample sequenced in a study of CD8 T cells in ankylosing spondylitis. One entry per CDR3 protein results from TCRdb running MiXCR on the 5' RACE reads. The table records some 240,000 distinct CDR3 sequences, 18% of them present only once. Input material: blood, either unsorted or a sorted T cell fraction (not recorded which). These receptors were collected from a male donor with ankylosing spondylitis or in good health (not recorded which).

Note on this clonotype: One base away lies a much larger clone, so this may be a sequencing read error. The rearrangement joins TRBV4-2 to TRBJ2-5; D remains unclear. CDR1 is LGHNA, CDR2 YNFKEQ, per germline. There are 14 residues in the CDR3. The CDR3 nucleotides are TGTGCCGGCAGCCAAGATCTCGGATCCGAGACCCAGTACTTC. This gives the protein CAGSQDLGSETQYF.

The rearrangement links TRBV6-1 to TRBJ2-1, with D possibly being TRBD1 or TRBD2 (5 bases each). Deletions cut 5 bases from V and 9 bases from J, with 17 bases between. This CDR3 has 14 residues. The germline V gene has CDR1 MNHNS and CDR2 SASEGT. The CDR3 sequence: CASSILGTHPEQFF. In DNA form, the CDR3 reads TGTGCCAGCAGTATTCTAGGGACCCACCCTGAGCAGTTCTTC.

This clonotype was counted only a few times. V and J are TRBV6-5 and TRBJ1-2; 9 bases line up with TRBD1. The germline V gene encodes CDR1 MNHEY and CDR2 SVGAGI. The CDR3 extends over 13 amino acids. Germline trimming cut 1 base from V and 6 bases from J; bases unmatched to any gene: 0. The CDR3 DNA reads TGTGCCAGCAGTTACTGGACAGGGGATGGCTACACCTTC. Amino acid sequence: CASSYWTGDGYTF.

This chain uses TRBV12-3 or TRBV12-4 with TRBJ2-2; TRBD2 agrees at 9 bases. Losses at the gene ends were 6 bases for V and 1 base for J; bases not matched to a gene: 9. The CDR3 has 17 amino acids. The CDR3 loop reads CASSLEGREGNTGELFF. The CDR3 DNA reads TGTGCCAGCAGCCTCGAGGGGCGGGAGGGGAACACCGGGGAGCTGTTTTTT.

This clonotype was detected a few times. This chain connects TRBV9 to TRBJ1-3; D ambiguous. The CDR3 consists of 13 residues. CDR1 is SGDLS and CDR2 is YYNGEE in the germline V gene. V gave up 3 bases and J gave up 0 bases, with 4 bases separating them. The CDR3 nucleotides are TGTGCCAGCAGCGCAGCCTCTGGAAACACCATATATTTT. It translates to CASSAASGNTIYF.

V and J are TRBV10-3 and TRBJ2-1, with 9 bases matching TRBD2. V lost 10 bases and J lost 5; bases outside the gene matches: 6. Germline V gives CDR1 ENHRY, CDR2 SYGVKD. This CDR3 is 13 amino acids long. The CDR3 reads CATAIAGDNEQFF. DNA for the CDR3: TGTGCCACCGCGATAGCGGGAGACAATGAGCAGTTCTTC.

This clonotype occurred a few times. The rearrangement joins TRBV7-9 to TRBJ2-3, with a possible D match to TRBD2 (5 bases). V lost 6 bases, J lost 6 bases, and 16 bases lay in between. The CDR3 has 14 residues. The germline V gene has CDR1 SEHNR and CDR2 FQNEAQ (reference sequence). CDR3 residues: CASRGAQTWDTQYF. In nucleotides, the CDR3 is TGTGCCAGCAGGGGAGCGCAAACCTGGGATACGCAGTATTTT. Filled out from reference TRBV7-9 and TRBJ2-3, the complete variable domain reads DTGVSQNPRHKITKRGQNVTFRCDPISEHNRLYWYRQTLGQGPEFLTYFQNEAQLEKSRLLSDRFSAERPKGSFSTLEIQRTEQGDSAMYLCASRGAQTWDTQYFGPGTRLTVL.

Only a few counts were recorded for this clonotype. V and J are TRBV4-1 and TRBJ1-5; D unresolved. Between the trimmed V and J ends, which lost 1 base and 9 bases, there was a span of 19 bases. The CDR3 is made up of 16 amino acids. Germline lookup yields CDR1 MGHRA and CDR2 YSYEKL. CDR3 sequence (DNA): TGCGCCAGCAGCCAAGGTCAGCCGCCGCTCGAGGGGCCCCAGCATTTT. Translated, it gives CASSQGQPPLEGPQHF.

This clonotype showed up many times. The chain carries TRBV4-2 and TRBJ2-2, with D possibly matching TRBD2 (5 bases). Germline CDR1 reads LGHNA; CDR2 reads YNFKEQ. The CDR3 covers 18 residues. Trimming pared 1 base from V and 6 bases from J, leaving 21 bases between. CDR3: CASSQVPSNGLGAGELFF. The CDR3 nucleotides are TGTGCCAGCAGCCAAGTACCCAGTAACGGGCTCGGGGCCGGGGAGCTGTTTTTT.

The chain uses TRBV7-3 and TRBJ2-3; D unresolved. CDR3 size: 13 residues. Germline V lookup: CDR1 SGHTA, CDR2 FQGTGA. Trimming shortened V by 5 bases and J by 7 bases, and 13 bases separated the two germline ends. Here the CDR3 DNA reads TGTGCCAGCAGCCCCCTAACCGGGTATACGCAGTATTTT. It specifies CASSPLTGYTQYF.

The rearrangement joins TRBV15 to TRBJ2-5; TRBD2 aligns across 10 bases. The germline V gene has CDR1 LNHNV and CDR2 YYDKDF (reference sequence). The CDR3 is 17 amino acids. The V and J ends lost 0 bases and 3 bases, in that order; junction bases with no gene match: 7. This CDR3 is CATSRDRSGRDEETQYF. The CDR3, as DNA: TGTGCCACCAGCAGAGATCGCAGCGGGAGGGACGAAGAGACCCAGTACTTC.

This clonotype was seen only a few times. The CDR3, as DNA: TGTGCCAGCAGTCATACCGGGACCGGCTATGGCTACACCTTC. Its protein is CASSHTGTGYGYTF. The chain links TRBV21-1 to TRBJ1-2; TRBD1, as called in the table, went unchecked against the DNA. TRBV21-1 is reported as a pseudogene. The CDR3 sequence is 14 residues long.

The chain is built from TRBV15 and TRBJ2-1; TRBD2 matches 7 bases. With V trimmed by 5 bases and J by 5 bases, 6 bases remained unmatched. The CDR3 contains 14 residues. CDR1 is LNHNV and CDR2 is YYDKDF in the germline V gene (reference sequence). The CDR3 nucleotides are TGTGCCACCAGCTTCGGGAGGCGGGACAATGAGCAGTTCTTC. This sequence encodes CATSFGRRDNEQFF.

The rearrangement links TRBV24-1 to TRBJ2-7, with 10 bases fitting TRBD2. Germline assignment: CDR1 KGHDR and CDR2 SFDVKD. Trimming took 4 bases from V and 3 from J; bases not matched to a gene: 5. The CDR3 is 15 residues long. CDR3 DNA sequence: TGTGCCACCAGTGACCCTACTAGCGGGATCTACGAGCAGTACTTC. The encoded protein is CATSDPTSGIYEQYF.

The chain recombines TRBV6-5 with TRBJ2-3; D might be TRBD1 or TRBD2, each matching 5 bases. V was pared by 2 bases and J by 5 bases, with 8 bases between. This CDR3 is 13 amino acids long. The V gene's germline CDR1 is MNHEY and CDR2 SVGAGI. The CDR3 region is CASSYVGEDTQYF. The CDR3 bases are TGTGCCAGCAGTTACGTGGGGGAAGATACGCAGTATTTT.

J is TRBJ2-7 and V is TRBV12-3 or TRBV12-4; a weak D match, TRBD2 (5 bases). The length of the CDR3 is 16 residues. V gave up 4 bases and J gave up 4 bases, with 20 bases separating them. The CDR3 DNA follows: TGTGCCAGCAGTTCAGAGGACTTCTCCGTGGGGTACGAGCAGTACTTC. Protein sequence: CASSSEDFSVGYEQYF.

The gene calls are TRBV4-1 and TRBJ2-3, with D possibly being TRBD2 (6 bases). Trimming stripped 8 bases from V and 3 bases from J, with 6 bases between. The CDR3 has 11 amino acids. Germline V gene sequence: CDR1 MGHRA, CDR2 YSYEKL. This chain's CDR3 is CASAGTDTQYF. The CDR3 nucleotides read TGCGCCAGCGCGGGGACAGATACGCAGTATTTT.

The chain recombines TRBV5-1 with TRBJ2-2; unclear D gene. The germline gives CDR1 SGHRS, CDR2 YFSETQ. Trimming pared 0 bases from V and 5 bases from J, leaving 2 bases between. CDR3 length: 12 amino acids. This CDR3 reads CASSLETGELFF. The CDR3 DNA reads as TGCGCCAGCAGCTTGGAGACCGGGGAGCTGTTTTTT.

This clonotype was counted only a few times. The chain joins TRBV7-9 to TRBJ1-4; a weak D match, TRBD1 (5 bases). V gave up 5 bases and J gave up 8 bases, with 24 bases separating them. This CDR3 comprises 17 residues. Germline V gene data show CDR1 as SEHNR and CDR2 as FQNEAQ (reference sequence). CDR3: CASSPPPKGREGEKLFF. For the CDR3, the DNA is TGTGCCAGCAGCCCTCCGCCTAAGGGACGAGAAGGGGAAAAACTGTTTTTT.

A few counts support this clonotype. The CDR3 region is CKEGTGDTDTQYF. The CDR3 nucleotides read TGCAAGGAAGGGACAGGGGACACAGATACGCAGTATTTT. This chain links TRBV29-1 with TRBJ2-3; TRBD1 agrees at 10 bases. The CDR3 runs to 13 residues. Germline V gene data show CDR1 as SQVTM and CDR2 as ANQGSEA.

V usage is TRBV18 and J usage is TRBJ2-7; the D is unclear. The CDR3 covers 14 residues. The germline V gene encodes CDR1 KGHSH and CDR2 LQKENI. Deletions cut 6 bases from V and 1 base from J, with 13 bases between. CDR3 in amino acids: CASSDLGLSYEQYF. The CDR3 bases are TGTGCCAGCTCTGATCTCGGGTTGTCCTACGAGCAGTACTTC.

In this sample, this clonotype turned up once. The chain joins TRBV12-3 or TRBV12-4 to TRBJ2-4; tentative D call: TRBD2 (6 bases). The V end was cut by 4 bases, the J end by 0 bases, with 10 bases between. This CDR3 has 15 amino acids. This CDR3 is CASSSISGAKNIQYF. The CDR3 DNA follows: TGTGCCAGCAGTTCCATTAGCGGAGCCAAAAACATTCAGTACTTC.

There are many counts of this clonotype. The chain recombines TRBV5-5 with TRBJ1-6; D not certain. Trimming cost V 3 bases and J 8 bases, with 21 bases left between them. There are 17 residues in the CDR3. CDR1 is SGHKS, CDR2 YYEKEE, per germline (reference sequence). CDR3 region: CASSSRRVPDPDSPLHF. The CDR3 DNA is TGTGCCAGCAGCTCTCGGCGGGTCCCCGACCCTGATTCACCCCTCCACTTT.

This chain links TRBV4-2 with TRBJ2-1; D gene ambiguous. The V gene's germline CDR1 is LGHNA and CDR2 YNFKEQ. V lost 2 bases to trimming and J lost 9 bases, with 8 bases between them. The CDR3 sequence is 12 residues long. The CDR3 DNA follows: TGTGCCAGCAGCCAACCAGATGGTGAGCAGTTCTTC. Translating gives CASSQPDGEQFF.

This clonotype was observed a handful of times. The chain has TRBV7-9 and TRBJ1-1, with D possibly TRBD1 on 5 matching bases. This CDR3 contains 15 residues. V was cut by 1 base and J by 4 bases, with 13 bases left in between. The V gene's germline CDR1 is SEHNR and CDR2 FQNEAQ (reference sequence). CDR3 coding DNA: TGTGCCAGCAGCTTAGAAATAGGGGCCCTCACTGAAGCTTTCTTT. It is translated as CASSLEIGALTEAFF.

The rearrangement joins TRBV12-3 or TRBV12-4 to TRBJ2-7; D is undetermined. Trimming took 4 bases from V and 1 from J, leaving 8 bases between them. This CDR3 is 13 amino acids long. CDR3: CASSWAISYEQYF. The CDR3 DNA follows: TGTGCCAGCAGTTGGGCGATTTCCTACGAGCAGTACTTC.